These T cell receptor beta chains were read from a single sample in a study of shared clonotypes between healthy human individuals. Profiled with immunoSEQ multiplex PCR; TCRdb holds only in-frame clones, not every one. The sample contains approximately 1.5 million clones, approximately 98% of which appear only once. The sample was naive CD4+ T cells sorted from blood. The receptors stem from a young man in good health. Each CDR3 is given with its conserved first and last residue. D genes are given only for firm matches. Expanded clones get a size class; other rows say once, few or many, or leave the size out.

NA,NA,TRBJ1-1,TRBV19,CASTARVGRNTEAFF,TGTGCCAGTACCGCCAGGGTGGGGAGGAACACTGAAGCTTTCTTT
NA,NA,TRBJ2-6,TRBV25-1,CASSPQGAGANVLTF,TGTGCCAGCAGCCCACAGGGTGCCGGGGCCAACGTCCTGACTTTC
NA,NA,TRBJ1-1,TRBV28,CASSLYTEAFF,TGTGCCAGCAGTTTATACACTGAAGCTTTCTTT
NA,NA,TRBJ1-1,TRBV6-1,CASGKVPNTEAFF,TGTGCCTCAGGGAAGGTTCCGAACACTGAAGCTTTCTTT
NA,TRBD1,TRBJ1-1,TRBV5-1,CASQVTGLNTEAFF,TGCGCCAGCCAAGTGACAGGGCTCAACACTGAAGCTTTCTTT
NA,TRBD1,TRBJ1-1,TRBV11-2,CASSSRQGPLNTEAFF,TGTGCCAGCAGCTCCAGACAGGGTCCCCTAAACACTGAAGCTTTCTTT
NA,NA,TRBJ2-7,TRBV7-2,CASSWANSYEQYF,TGTGCCAGCAGCTGGGCCAATTCCTACGAGCAGTACTTC
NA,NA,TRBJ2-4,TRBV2,CASSEIGQAKNIQYF,TGTGCCAGCAGTGAAATTGGACAAGCCAAAAACATTCAGTACTTC
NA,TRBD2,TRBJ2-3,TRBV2,CASSGSQRGSFAETQYF,TGTGCCAGCAGTGGTTCCCAGCGGGGATCCTTTGCGGAGACGCAGTATTTT
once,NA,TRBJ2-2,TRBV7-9,CASSLDGRAPNTGELFF,TGTGCCAGCAGCTTAGATGGCCGAGCGCCGAACACCGGGGAGCTGTTTTTT
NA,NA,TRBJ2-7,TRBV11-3,CASSLGALGAGSYEQYF,TGTGCCAGCAGCTTAGGGGCCCTCGGGGCAGGCTCCTACGAGCAGTACTTC
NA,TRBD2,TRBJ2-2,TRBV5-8,CASSLEPGLDRDTGELFF,TGTGCCAGCAGCTTGGAACCCGGACTAGATCGGGACACCGGGGAGCTGTTTTTT
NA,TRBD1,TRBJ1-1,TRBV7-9,CASSPDRGHFMNTEAFF,TGTGCCAGCAGCCCGGACAGGGGGCATTTTATGAACACTGAAGCTTTCTTT
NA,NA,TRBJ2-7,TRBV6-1,CASSVQPGLSYEQYF,TGTGCCAGCAGCGTCCAACCGGGACTTTCTTACGAGCAGTACTTC
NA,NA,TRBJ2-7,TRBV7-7,CASSLARGSYEQYF,TGTGCCAGCAGCTTAGCCCGGGGCTCCTACGAGCAGTACTTC
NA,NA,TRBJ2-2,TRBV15,CATSRRGYTGELFF,TGTGCCACCAGCAGGAGGGGGTACACCGGGGAGCTGTTTTTT
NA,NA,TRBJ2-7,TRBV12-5,CASGLIRGEGSPPHYEQYF,TGTGCTAGTGGTTTGATCCGGGGAGAGGGCTCCCCCCCACACTACGAGCAGTACTTC
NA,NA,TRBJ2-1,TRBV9,CASSRGPIRSQFF,TGTGCCAGCAGCAGGGGCCCTATTAGAAGCCAGTTCTTC
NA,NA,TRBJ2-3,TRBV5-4,CASSLDVEARGDTQYF,TGTGCCAGCAGCTTAGATGTGGAGGCTAGGGGAGATACGCAGTATTTT
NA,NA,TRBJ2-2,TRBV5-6,CASSLAGIRTGIGELFF,TGTGCCAGCAGCTTGGCCGGTATCAGGACTGGTATCGGGGAGCTGTTTTTT
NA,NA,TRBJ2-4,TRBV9,CASSAAPLAKNIQYF,TGTGCCAGCAGCGCCGCACCTTTAGCCAAAAACATTCAGTACTTC
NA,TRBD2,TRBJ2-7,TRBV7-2,CASSLVREGPYEQYF,TGTGCCAGCAGCTTAGTGCGGGAGGGTCCCTACGAGCAGTACTTC
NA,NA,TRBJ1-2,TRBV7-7,CASSQEVQGPYGYTF,TGTGCTAGCAGCCAAGAAGTTCAGGGCCCCTATGGCTACACCTTC